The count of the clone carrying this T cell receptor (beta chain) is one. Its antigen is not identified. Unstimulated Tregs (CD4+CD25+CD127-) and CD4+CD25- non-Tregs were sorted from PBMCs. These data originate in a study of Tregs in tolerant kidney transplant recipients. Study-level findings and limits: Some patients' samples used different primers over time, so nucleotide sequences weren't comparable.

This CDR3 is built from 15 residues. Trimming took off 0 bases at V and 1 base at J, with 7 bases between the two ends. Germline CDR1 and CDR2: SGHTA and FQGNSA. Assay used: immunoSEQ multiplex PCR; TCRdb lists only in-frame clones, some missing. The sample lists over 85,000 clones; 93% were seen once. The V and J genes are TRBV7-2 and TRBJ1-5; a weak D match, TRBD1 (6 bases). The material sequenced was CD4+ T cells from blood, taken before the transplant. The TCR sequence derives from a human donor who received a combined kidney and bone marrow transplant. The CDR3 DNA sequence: TGTGCCAGCAGCTTAGCCAGGGGAAGCAATCAGCCCCAGCATTTT. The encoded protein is CASSLARGSNQPQHF.